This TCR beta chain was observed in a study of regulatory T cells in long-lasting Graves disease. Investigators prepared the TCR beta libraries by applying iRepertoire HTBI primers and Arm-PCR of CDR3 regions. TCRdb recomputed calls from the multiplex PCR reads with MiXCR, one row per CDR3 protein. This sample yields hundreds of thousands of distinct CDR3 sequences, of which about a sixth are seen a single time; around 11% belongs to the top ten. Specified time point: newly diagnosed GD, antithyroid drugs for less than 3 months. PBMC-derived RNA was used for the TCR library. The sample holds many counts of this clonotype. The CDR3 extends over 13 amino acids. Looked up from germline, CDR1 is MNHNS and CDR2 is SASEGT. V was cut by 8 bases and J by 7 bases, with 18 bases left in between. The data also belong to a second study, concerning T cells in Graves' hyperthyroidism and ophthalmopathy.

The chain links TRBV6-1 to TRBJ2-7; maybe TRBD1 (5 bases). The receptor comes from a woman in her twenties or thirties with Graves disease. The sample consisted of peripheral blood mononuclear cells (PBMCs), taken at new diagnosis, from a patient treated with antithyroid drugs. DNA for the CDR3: TGTGCCAGCGTTAGGTGGGGCGCTGGGGAGCAGTACTTC. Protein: CASVRWGAGEQYF.